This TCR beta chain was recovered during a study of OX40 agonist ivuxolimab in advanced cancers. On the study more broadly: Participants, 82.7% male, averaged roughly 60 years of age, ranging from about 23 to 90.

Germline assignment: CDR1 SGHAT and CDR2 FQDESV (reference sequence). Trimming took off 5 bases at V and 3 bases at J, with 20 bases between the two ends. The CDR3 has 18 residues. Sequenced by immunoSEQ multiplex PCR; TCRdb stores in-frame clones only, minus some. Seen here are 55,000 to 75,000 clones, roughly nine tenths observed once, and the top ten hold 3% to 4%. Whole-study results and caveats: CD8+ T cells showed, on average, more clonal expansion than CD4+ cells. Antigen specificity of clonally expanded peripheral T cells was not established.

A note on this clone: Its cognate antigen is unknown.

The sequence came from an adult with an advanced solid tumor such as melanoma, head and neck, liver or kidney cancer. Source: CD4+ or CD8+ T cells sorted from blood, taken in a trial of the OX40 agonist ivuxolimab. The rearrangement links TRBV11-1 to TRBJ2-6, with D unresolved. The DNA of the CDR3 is TGTGCCAGCAGCCCCTCATTCGGGCTCTTTGGTGGGGCCAACGTCCTGACTTTC. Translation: CASSPSFGLFGGANVLTF.